Presented here are 7 T cell receptor beta chains from one specimen sequenced in a study of T cells in Graves' hyperthyroidism and ophthalmopathy. RNA transcripts served as the template for amplifying TCR beta CDR3 regions. An initial round of RT-PCR targeting the TCR CDR3 relied on the HTBI primer set. TCRdb fed the multiplex PCR reads into MiXCR, producing one record per CDR3 protein. The sample shows approximately 410,000 distinct CDR3 sequences, approximately 15% of them seen only once. Sequencing was done on a sample of blood. The receptors stem from a man aged 18 to 30 with Graves' ophthalmopathy.

This clonotype was recorded many times. CDR3 DNA sequence: TGTGCCAGCAGCCAAGAGGGGTTGGGGGTGGATGAGCAGTTCTTC. As protein: CASSQEGLGVDEQFF. The chain employs TRBV3-1 and TRBJ2-1, with D perhaps matching TRBD1 or TRBD2 (5 bases each). Germline-derived CDR1 and CDR2 are LGHDT and YNNKEL (reference sequence). V gave up 0 bases and J gave up 8 bases, with 14 bases separating them. The CDR3 spans 15 residues.

In the case of this clonotype: A much larger clone differs from this one at a single base, so this may be a read error. The rearrangement links TRBV7-9 to TRBJ1-4; 7 nucleotides line up with TRBD1. The CDR3 consists of 14 residues. Germline CDR1 SEHNR, CDR2 FQNEAQ (reference sequence). The CDR3 DNA reads TGTGCCGGCAGCAGGGCCGGGACAGTTGAAAAACTGTTTTTT. Amino acid sequence: CAGSRAGTVEKLFF.

There are many counts of this clonotype. The chain is built from TRBV6-4 and TRBJ1-1, with D tentatively TRBD1 (5 bases). Germline V gives CDR1 MRHNA, CDR2 SNTAGT. The CDR3 runs 13 residues. V was pared by 4 bases and J by 5 bases, with 11 bases between. CDR3 region: CASSVQAGTEAFF. In DNA, the CDR3 is TGTGCCAGCAGTGTACAGGCCGGGACTGAAGCTTTCTTT.

This clonotype occurred many times. The chain carries TRBV7-3 and TRBJ2-7; tentatively, D is TRBD1 (7 bases). Looked up from germline, CDR1 is SGHTA and CDR2 is FQGTGA. Trimming took 2 bases from V and 1 from J, leaving 12 bases between them. The CDR3 has 15 residues. The CDR3 nucleotides are TGTGCCAGCAGCTTATCCGGGGGACAGTCCTACGAGCAGTACTTC. As protein: CASSLSGGQSYEQYF.

This clonotype was counted only a few times. The rearrangement joins TRBV3-1 to TRBJ2-2; D is undetermined. Germline lookup yields CDR1 LGHDT and CDR2 YNNKEL (reference sequence). This CDR3 has 18 residues. Trimming shortened V by 0 bases and J by 4 bases, and 18 bases separated the two germline ends. The CDR3 DNA reads TGTGCCAGCAGCCAAGATTTCGGCCTTTTACCCTCCACCGGGGAGCTGTTTTTT. Amino acid sequence: CASSQDFGLLPSTGELFF. The full variable domain, its missing parts supplied by reference TRBV3-1 and TRBJ2-2, is DTAVSQTPKYLVTQMGNDKSIKCEQNLGHDTMYWYKQDSKKFLKIMFSYNNKELIINETVPNRFSPKSPDKAHLNLHINSLELGDSAVYFCASSQDFGLLPSTGELFFGEGSRLTVL.

This clonotype has at least ten counts. The chain has TRBV7-8 and TRBJ2-1; 8 bases fit TRBD2. The ends lost 10 bases at V and 6 bases at J; junction bases unmatched: 11. This CDR3 has 14 amino acids. Germline V gives CDR1 SGHVS, CDR2 FQNEAQ. The CDR3 reads CATTQAGTSNEQFF. As DNA, the CDR3 is TGTGCCACGACACAAGCCGGGACTAGCAATGAGCAGTTCTTC. Drawing the rest from reference TRBV7-8 and TRBJ2-1, the complete variable domain is GAGVSQSPRYKVAKRGQDVALRCDPISGHVSLFWYQQALGQGPEFLTYFQNEAQLDKSGLPSDRFFAERPEGSVSTLKIQRTQQEDSAVYLCATTQAGTSNEQFFGPGTRLTVL.

There are many counts of this clonotype. CDR3 DNA: TGTGCCAGCAAGGGGATCAATCAGCCCCAGCATTTT. Protein sequence: CASKGINQPQHF. The chain has TRBV2 and TRBJ1-5, with D possibly TRBD1 on 5 matching bases. Looked up from germline, CDR1 is SNHLY and CDR2 is FYNNEI. This CDR3 spans 12 amino acids. The germline V and J ends were trimmed by 7 bases and 3 bases, with 7 bases remaining between them.